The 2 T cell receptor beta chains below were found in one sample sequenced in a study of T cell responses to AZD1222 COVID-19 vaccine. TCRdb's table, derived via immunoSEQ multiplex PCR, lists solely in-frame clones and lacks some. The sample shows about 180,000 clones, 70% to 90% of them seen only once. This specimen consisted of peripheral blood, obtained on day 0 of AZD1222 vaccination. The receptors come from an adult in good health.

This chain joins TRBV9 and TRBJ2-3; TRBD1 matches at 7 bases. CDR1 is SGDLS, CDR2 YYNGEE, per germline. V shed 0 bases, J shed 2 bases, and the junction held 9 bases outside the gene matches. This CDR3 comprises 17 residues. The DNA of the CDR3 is TGTGCCAGCAGCGTAGCTACGTCGGACAGGACCACAGATACGCAGTATTTT. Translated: CASSVATSDRTTDTQYF.

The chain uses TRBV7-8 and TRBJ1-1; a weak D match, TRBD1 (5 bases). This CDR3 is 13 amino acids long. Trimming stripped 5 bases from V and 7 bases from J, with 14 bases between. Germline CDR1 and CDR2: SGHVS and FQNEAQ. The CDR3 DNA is TGTGCCAGCAGCCGATGGGGGTTTGATGAAGCTTTCTTT. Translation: CASSRWGFDEAFF.